These 7 T cell receptor beta chains share one sample of origin, sequenced in a study of OX40 agonist ivuxolimab in advanced cancers. Method: immunoSEQ multiplex PCR; TCRdb's copy keeps in-frame clones and lacks some. The sample contains roughly 56,000 clones, around 84% of which appear only once. Source: CD4+ or CD8+ T cells sorted from blood, taken in a trial of the OX40 agonist ivuxolimab. These receptors were collected from an adult with an advanced solid tumor such as melanoma, head and neck, liver or kidney cancer.

J is TRBJ2-2 and V is TRBV6-5, with 10 nucleotides matching TRBD1. V dropped 6 bases and J dropped 8; count of bases not matched to a gene: 9. Germline V gene sequence: CDR1 MNHEY, CDR2 SVGAGI. The CDR3 is made up of 15 amino acids. The CDR3 is CASSKTGGSGGELFF. CDR3 DNA: TGTGCCAGCAGCAAGACAGGGGGCTCGGGTGGGGAGCTGTTTTTT.

The chain carries TRBV6-1 and TRBJ2-7, with 8 bases aligning to TRBD1. The V segment lost 8 bases and the J segment 5 bases; nucleotides outside the gene matches: 8. Germline V gene data show CDR1 as MNHNS and CDR2 as SASEGT. This CDR3 comprises 13 residues. This chain's CDR3 is CASGWTGRHEQYF. In DNA, the CDR3 is TGTGCCAGCGGGTGGACAGGGAGGCACGAGCAGTACTTC.

The V call is TRBV5-5, the J call TRBJ1-2, with 8 bases identical to TRBD1. After removal of 0 bases from V and 8 bases from J, the junction contained 9 bases not matched to a gene. Germline V lookup: CDR1 SGHKS, CDR2 YYEKEE (reference sequence). The CDR3 length is 15 residues. The CDR3 region has the DNA TGTGCCAGCAGCTTGGATATCCAGGGGGCGGGAGGCTACACCTTC. This encodes CASSLDIQGAGGYTF.

The chain employs TRBV6-5 and TRBJ2-5; TRBD1 agrees at 8 bases. Germline V gives CDR1 MNHEY, CDR2 SVGAGI. There are 15 residues in the CDR3. The junction had 6 bases not matched to a gene; V was cut back by 2 bases and J by 4 bases. The CDR3 sequence: CASSYGPGQVETQYF. The CDR3 DNA reads TGTGCCAGCAGTTACGGCCCGGGACAGGTAGAGACCCAGTACTTC.

V and J are TRBV7-2 and TRBJ1-3, with 7 bases fitting TRBD1. CDR3 length equals 15 residues. The germline CDR1 and CDR2 sequences are SGHTA and FQGNSA. With V trimmed by 8 bases and J by 4 bases, 11 bases remained unmatched. CDR3 amino acids: CASEKTGLNGNTIYF. In nucleotides, the CDR3 is TGTGCCAGCGAGAAGACAGGGCTTAACGGAAACACCATATATTTT.

J is TRBJ2-3 and V is TRBV13; tentatively, D is TRBD1 or TRBD2 (5 bases each). The CDR3 contains 14 residues. V lost 3 bases and J 1 base, leaving 8 bases between the germline ends. The germline V gene encodes CDR1 PRHDT and CDR2 FYEKMQ (reference sequence). The CDR3 sequence is CASSFGARTDTQYF. The DNA of the CDR3 is TGTGCCAGCAGCTTCGGGGCACGCACAGATACGCAGTATTTT.

The rearrangement joins TRBV6-1 to TRBJ1-6, with 7 bases identical to TRBD1. This CDR3 is 14 amino acids long. V was clipped by 7 bases and J by 7 bases; unmatched bases: 7. From germline, CDR1 is MNHNS and CDR2 SASEGT. CDR3 in DNA: TGTGCCAGCACCCGAGACAGGGCAAATTCACCCCTCCACTTT. This sequence encodes CASTRDRANSPLHF.